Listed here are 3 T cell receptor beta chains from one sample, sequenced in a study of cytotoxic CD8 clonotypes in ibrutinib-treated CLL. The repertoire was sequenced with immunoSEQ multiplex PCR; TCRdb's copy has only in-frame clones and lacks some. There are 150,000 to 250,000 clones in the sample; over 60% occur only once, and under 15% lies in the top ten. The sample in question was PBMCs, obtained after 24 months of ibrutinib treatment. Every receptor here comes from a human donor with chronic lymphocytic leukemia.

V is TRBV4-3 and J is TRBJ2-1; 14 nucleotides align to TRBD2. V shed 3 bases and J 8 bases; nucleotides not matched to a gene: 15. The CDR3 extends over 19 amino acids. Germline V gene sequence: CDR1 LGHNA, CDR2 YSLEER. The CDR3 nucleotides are TGCGCCAGCAGCCATTCGACTAGCGGGAGGGTCATCGGTTTCTATGAGCAGTTCTTC. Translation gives CASSHSTSGRVIGFYEQFF.

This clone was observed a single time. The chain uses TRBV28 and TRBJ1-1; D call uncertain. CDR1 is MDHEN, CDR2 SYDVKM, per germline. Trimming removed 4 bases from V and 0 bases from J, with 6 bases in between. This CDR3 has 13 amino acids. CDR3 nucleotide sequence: TGTGCCAGCAGTTCAAACATGAACACTGAAGCTTTCTTT. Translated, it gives CASSSNMNTEAFF.

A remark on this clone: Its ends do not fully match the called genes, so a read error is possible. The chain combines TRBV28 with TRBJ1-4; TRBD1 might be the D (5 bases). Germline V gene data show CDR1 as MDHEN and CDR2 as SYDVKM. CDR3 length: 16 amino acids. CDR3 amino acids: CASSLSPGGTTEKLFF. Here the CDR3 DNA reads TGTGCCAGCAGTTTAAGCCCGGGGGGAACTACTGAAAAACTGTTTTTT.